The entry below describes one T cell receptor beta chain. V shed 2 bases and J shed 5 bases, with 10 bases lying between them. This CDR3 contains 14 residues. Per germline, CDR1 LGHNA and CDR2 YSLEER. This entry comes from a study of T cell responses to AZD1222 COVID-19 vaccine. Profiled with immunoSEQ multiplex PCR; TCRdb holds only in-frame clones, not every one. The table has approximately 110,000 clones, roughly nine tenths seen once. The source was peripheral blood, collected on day 0 of AZD1222 vaccination. This receptor was identified in an adult in good health. V usage is TRBV4-3 and J usage is TRBJ1-5; a weak D match, TRBD1 (5 bases). In DNA, the CDR3 is TGCGCCAGCAGCCAAATCAGGGCCGATCAGCCCCAGCATTTT. It is translated as CASSQIRADQPQHF.